The rows below give T cell receptor beta chains drawn from one sample of a study of OX40 agonist ivuxolimab in advanced cancers. The assay was immunoSEQ multiplex PCR, and TCRdb's table has in-frame clones only and misses some. The sample lists tens of thousands of clones; approximately 79% were seen once. The sequences come from CD4+ or CD8+ T cells sorted from blood, collected in a trial of the OX40 agonist ivuxolimab. These receptors were taken from an adult with an advanced solid tumor such as melanoma, head and neck, liver or kidney cancer. Both conserved end residues are part of each CDR3. Each record gives: V gene, J gene, CDR3 protein.

V: TRBV5-1
J: TRBJ1-1
CDR3: CASSLAVGTEAFF

V: TRBV6-5
J: TRBJ2-7
CDR3: CASRLGQGSYEQYF

V: TRBV6-5
J: TRBJ1-6
CDR3: CASSYVGESGLLHF

V: TRBV10-1
J: TRBJ2-3
CDR3: CASSHRTDSLADTQYF

V: TRBV7-3
J: TRBJ2-3
CDR3: CASSFGGGTDTQYF

V: TRBV5-1
J: TRBJ2-5
CDR3: CASSMDTGQTQYF

V: TRBV29-1
J: TRBJ1-5
CDR3: CSVRVAGNQPQHF

V: TRBV27
J: TRBJ1-5
CDR3: CASSRAGGVGNQPQHF

V: TRBV7-8
J: TRBJ2-3
CDR3: CASSYNSGGLVTDTQYF

V: TRBV18
J: TRBJ2-3
CDR3: CASSPLVTSGLTDTQYF

V: TRBV4-2
J: TRBJ2-4
CDR3: CASSQLTGDGKNIQYF

V: TRBV6-6
J: TRBJ2-1
CDR3: CASSLAGSSYNEQFF

V: TRBV10-3
J: TRBJ2-7
CDR3: CAITEEGQAPYEQYF

V: TRBV6-5
J: TRBJ2-3
CDR3: CASSPGGDTQYF

V: TRBV9
J: TRBJ2-7
CDR3: CASSAGTGPYEQYF

V: TRBV5-1
J: TRBJ2-3
CDR3: CASSLGASGYTDTQYF

V: TRBV19
J: TRBJ2-5
CDR3: CASSMLAAQETQYF

V: TRBV5-1
J: TRBJ2-2
CDR3: CASSKDPPGLTGELFF

V: TRBV29-1
J: TRBJ2-7
CDR3: CSVEEPVGEQYF

V: TRBV20-1
J: TRBJ2-7
CDR3: CNCGGGAEQYF

V: TRBV2
J: TRBJ2-3
CDR3: CASSEAELAVTDTQYF

V: TRBV11-2
J: TRBJ2-1
CDR3: CASSFSGSRPYNEQFF

V: TRBV19
J: TRBJ2-2
CDR3: CASSRDNTGELFF

V: TRBV27
J: TRBJ1-1
CDR3: CASSLSSRPGARTEAFF

V: TRBV6-1
J: TRBJ2-7
CDR3: CATKEAAEQYF

V: TRBV7-9
J: TRBJ1-6
CDR3: CASGQSRNSPLHF

V: TRBV5-1
J: TRBJ2-4
CDR3: CASSRDRENIQYF

V: TRBV19
J: TRBJ1-3
CDR3: CASSIAGTSGNTIYF

V: TRBV7-3
J: -
CDR3: CASSLRNDYEQYF

V: TRBV6-1
J: TRBJ2-7
CDR3: CATLQGISYEQYF

V: TRBV4-2
J: TRBJ2-5
CDR3: CASSQGRGQETQYF

V: TRBV14
J: TRBJ1-4
CDR3: CASSQDDRGDEKLFF

V: TRBV9
J: TRBJ2-1
CDR3: CASSGRLAANNEQFF

V: TRBV30
J: TRBJ2-7
CDR3: CAWKIGGLRQQYF

V: TRBV6-5
J: TRBJ1-4
CDR3: CASSYTGGTNEKLFF

V: TRBV7-2
J: TRBJ1-5
CDR3: CASSREGQGDQPQHF

V: TRBV9
J: TRBJ2-1
CDR3: CASSVDVGEQFF

V: TRBV7-9
J: TRBJ2-5
CDR3: CASSLGFQETQYF